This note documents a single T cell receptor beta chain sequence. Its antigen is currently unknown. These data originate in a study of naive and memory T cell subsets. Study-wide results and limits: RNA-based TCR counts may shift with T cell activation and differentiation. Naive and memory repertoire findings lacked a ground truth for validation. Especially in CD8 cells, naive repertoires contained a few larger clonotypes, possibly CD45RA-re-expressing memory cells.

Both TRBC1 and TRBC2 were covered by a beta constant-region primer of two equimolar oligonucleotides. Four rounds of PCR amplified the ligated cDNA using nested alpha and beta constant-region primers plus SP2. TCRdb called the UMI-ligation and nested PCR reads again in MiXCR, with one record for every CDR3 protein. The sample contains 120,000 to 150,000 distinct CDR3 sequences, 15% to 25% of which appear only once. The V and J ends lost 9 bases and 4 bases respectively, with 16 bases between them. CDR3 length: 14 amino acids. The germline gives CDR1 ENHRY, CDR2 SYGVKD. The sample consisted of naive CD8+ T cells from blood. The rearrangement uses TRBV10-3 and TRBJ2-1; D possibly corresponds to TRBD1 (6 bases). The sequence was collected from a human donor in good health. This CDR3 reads CAMSGQEGYNEQFF. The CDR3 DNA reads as TGTGCCATGTCGGGACAAGAGGGATACAATGAGCAGTTCTTC.